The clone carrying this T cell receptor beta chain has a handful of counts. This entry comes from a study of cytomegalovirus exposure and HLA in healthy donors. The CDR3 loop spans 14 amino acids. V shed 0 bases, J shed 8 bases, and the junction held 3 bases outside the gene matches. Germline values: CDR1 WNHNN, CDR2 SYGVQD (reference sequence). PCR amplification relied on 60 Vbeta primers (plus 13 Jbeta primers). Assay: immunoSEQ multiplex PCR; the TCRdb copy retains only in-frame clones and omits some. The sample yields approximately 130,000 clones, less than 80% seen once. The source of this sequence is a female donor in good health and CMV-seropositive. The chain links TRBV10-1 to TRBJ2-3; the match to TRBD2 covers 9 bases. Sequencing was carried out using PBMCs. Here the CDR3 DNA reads TGCGCCAGCAGTGAGTCTAGCGGGAGTGGTACGCAGTATTTT. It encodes CASSESSGSGTQYF.